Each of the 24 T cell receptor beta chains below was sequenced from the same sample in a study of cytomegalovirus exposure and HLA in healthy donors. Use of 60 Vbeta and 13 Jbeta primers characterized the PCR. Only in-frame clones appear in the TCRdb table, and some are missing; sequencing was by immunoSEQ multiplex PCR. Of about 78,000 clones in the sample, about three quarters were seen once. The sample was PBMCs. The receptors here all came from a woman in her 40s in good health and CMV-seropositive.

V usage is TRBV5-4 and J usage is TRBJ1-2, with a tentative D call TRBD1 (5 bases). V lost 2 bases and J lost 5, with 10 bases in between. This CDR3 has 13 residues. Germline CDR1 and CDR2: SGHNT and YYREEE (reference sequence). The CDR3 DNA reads TGTGCCAGCAGCTTACAGGAAGGATATGGCTACACCTTC. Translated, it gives CASSLQEGYGYTF.

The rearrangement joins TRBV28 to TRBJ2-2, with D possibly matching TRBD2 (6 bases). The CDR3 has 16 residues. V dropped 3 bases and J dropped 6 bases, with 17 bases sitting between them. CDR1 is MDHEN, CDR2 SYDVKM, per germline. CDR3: CASSFTQAGRPGELFF. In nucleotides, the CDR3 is TGTGCCAGCAGTTTCACACAGGCGGGACGGCCCGGGGAGCTGTTTTTT.

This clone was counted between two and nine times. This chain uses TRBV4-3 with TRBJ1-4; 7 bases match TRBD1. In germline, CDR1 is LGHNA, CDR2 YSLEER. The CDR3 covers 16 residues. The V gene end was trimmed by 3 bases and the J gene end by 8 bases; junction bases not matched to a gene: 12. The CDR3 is CASSQGITGAGEKLFF. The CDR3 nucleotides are TGCGCCAGCAGCCAGGGTATCACAGGGGCGGGGGAAAAACTGTTTTTT.

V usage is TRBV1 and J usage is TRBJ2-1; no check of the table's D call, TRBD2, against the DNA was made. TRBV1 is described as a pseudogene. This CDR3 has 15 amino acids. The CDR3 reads CTSSQGRGSYNEQFF. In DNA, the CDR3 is TGCACCAGCAGCCAAGGGCGGGGGTCCTACAATGAGCAGTTCTTC.

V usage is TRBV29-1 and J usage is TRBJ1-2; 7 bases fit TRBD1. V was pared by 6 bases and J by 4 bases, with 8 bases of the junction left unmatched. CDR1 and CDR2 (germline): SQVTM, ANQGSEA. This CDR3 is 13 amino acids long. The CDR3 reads CSVAAGQLYGYTF. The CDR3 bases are TGCAGCGTCGCCGCGGGACAGCTCTATGGCTACACCTTC.

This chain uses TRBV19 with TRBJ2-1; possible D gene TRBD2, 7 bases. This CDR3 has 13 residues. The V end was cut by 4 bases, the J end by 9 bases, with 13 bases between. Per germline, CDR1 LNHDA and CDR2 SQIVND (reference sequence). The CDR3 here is CASSTVGGAEQFF. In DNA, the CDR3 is TGTGCCAGTAGTACGGTAGGGGGGGCTGAGCAGTTCTTC.

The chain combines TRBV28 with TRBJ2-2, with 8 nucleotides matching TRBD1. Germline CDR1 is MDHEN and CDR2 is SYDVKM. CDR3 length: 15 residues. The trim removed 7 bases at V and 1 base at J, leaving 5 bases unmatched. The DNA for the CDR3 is TGTGCCAGCACCCAAGGGACAGGGAACACCGGGGAGCTGTTTTTT. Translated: CASTQGTGNTGELFF. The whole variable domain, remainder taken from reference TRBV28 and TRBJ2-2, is DVKVTQSSRYLVKRTGEKVFLECVQDMDHENMFWYRQDPGLGLRLIYFSYDVKMKEKGDIPEGYSVSREKKERFSLILESASTNQTSMYLCASTQGTGNTGELFFGEGSRLTVL.

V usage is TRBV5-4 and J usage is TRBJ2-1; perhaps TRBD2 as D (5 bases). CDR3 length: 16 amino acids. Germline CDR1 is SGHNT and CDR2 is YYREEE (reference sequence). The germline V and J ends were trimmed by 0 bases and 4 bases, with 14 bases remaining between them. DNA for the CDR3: TGTGCCAGCAGCTTGGCCGGACTGATCCTTTACAATGAGCAGTTCTTC. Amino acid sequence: CASSLAGLILYNEQFF.

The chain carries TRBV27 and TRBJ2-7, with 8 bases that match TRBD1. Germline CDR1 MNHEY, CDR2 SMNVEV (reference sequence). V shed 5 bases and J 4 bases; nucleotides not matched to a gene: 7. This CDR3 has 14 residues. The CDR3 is CASSPTGAGYEQYF. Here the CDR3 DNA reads TGTGCCAGCAGTCCGACAGGGGCGGGGTACGAGCAGTACTTC.

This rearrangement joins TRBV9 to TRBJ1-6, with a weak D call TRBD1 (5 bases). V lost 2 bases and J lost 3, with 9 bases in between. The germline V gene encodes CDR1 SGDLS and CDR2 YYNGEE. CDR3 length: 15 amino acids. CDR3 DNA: TGTGCCAGCAGCGTTTCGGGGGGCTATAATTCACCCCTCCACTTT. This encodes CASSVSGGYNSPLHF.

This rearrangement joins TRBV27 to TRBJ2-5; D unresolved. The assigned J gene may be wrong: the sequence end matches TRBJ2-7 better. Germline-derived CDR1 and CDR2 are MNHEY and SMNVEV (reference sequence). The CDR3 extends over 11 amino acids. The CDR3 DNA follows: TGTGCCAGCATCTCAAACTACGAGCAGTACTTC. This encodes CASISNYEQYF.

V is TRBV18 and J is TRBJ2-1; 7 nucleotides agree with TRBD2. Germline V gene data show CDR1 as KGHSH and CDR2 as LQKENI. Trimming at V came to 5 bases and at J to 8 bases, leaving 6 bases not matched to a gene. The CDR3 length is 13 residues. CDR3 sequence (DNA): TGTGCCAGCTCAGGACTAGTCTCGGATGAGCAGTTCTTC. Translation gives CASSGLVSDEQFF.

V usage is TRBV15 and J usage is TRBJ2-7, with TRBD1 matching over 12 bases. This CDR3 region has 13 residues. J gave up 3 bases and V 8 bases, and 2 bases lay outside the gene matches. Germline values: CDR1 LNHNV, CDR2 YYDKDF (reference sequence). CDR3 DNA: TGTGCCACCGGGACAGGGGGCAACTACGAGCAGTACTTC. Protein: CATGTGGNYEQYF.

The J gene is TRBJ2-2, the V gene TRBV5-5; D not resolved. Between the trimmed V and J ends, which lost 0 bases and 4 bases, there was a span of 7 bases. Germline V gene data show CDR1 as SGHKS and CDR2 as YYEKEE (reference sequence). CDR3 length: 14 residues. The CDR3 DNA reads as TGTGCCAGCAGCTTGGGAGATGTCACCGGGGAGCTGTTTTTT. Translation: CASSLGDVTGELFF.

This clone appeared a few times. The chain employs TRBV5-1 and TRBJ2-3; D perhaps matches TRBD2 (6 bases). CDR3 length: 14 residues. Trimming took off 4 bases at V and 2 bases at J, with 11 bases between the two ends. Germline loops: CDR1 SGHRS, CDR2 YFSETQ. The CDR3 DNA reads TGCGCCAGCAGCCCCCGGGAGCACACAGATACGCAGTATTTT. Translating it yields CASSPREHTDTQYF.

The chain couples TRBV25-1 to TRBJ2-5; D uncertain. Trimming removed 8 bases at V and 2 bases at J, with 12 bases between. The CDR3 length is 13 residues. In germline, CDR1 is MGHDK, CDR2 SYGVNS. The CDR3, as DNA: TGTGCCAGCGCACCGTCCGGGCAAGAGACCCAGTACTTC. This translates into CASAPSGQETQYF.

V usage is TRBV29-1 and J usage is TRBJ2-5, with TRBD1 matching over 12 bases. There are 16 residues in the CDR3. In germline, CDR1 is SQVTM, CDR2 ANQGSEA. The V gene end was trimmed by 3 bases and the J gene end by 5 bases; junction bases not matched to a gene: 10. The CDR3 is CSVEGTGGRQVETQYF. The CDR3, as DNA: TGCAGCGTTGAGGGGACAGGGGGCCGTCAAGTGGAGACCCAGTACTTC.

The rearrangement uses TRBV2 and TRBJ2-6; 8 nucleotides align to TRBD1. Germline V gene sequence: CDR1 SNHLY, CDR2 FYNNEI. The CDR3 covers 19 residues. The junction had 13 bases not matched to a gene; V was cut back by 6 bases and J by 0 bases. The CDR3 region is CASSKLYGQGDSGANVLTF. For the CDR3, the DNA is TGTGCCAGCAGCAAACTATACGGACAGGGAGACTCTGGGGCCAACGTCCTGACTTTC.

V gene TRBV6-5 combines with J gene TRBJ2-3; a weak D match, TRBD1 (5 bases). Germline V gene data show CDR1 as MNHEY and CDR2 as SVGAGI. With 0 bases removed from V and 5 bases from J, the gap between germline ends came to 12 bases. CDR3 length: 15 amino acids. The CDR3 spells CASSYSAGQGDTQYF. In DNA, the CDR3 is TGTGCCAGCAGTTACTCCGCAGGGCAGGGAGATACGCAGTATTTT.

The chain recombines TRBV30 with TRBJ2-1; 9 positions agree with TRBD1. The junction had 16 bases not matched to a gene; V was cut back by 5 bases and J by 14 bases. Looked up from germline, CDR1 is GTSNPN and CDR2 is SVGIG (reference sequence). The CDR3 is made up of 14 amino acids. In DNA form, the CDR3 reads TGTGCCTGGGACCCCGGGACAGGGTCCGCCACTAAGTTCTTC. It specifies CAWDPGTGSATKFF.

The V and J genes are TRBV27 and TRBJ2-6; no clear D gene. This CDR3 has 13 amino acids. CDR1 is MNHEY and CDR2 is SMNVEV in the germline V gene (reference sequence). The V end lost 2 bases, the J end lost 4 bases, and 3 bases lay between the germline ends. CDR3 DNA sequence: TGTGCCAGCAGTTTAGAGGGGGCCAACGTCCTGACTTTC. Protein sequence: CASSLEGANVLTF.

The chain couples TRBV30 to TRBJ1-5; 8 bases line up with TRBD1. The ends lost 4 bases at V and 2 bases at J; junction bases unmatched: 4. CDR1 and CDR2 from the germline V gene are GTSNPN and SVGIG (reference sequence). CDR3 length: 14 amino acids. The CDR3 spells CAWNPTGGNQPQHF. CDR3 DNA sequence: TGTGCCTGGAATCCGACAGGGGGCAATCAGCCCCAGCATTTT.

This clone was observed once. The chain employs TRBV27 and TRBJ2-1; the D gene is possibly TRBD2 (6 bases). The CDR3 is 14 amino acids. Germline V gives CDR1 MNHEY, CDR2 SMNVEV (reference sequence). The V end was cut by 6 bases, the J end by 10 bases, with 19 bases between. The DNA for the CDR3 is TGTGCCAGCAGCCCCCTCGGGACTTACCAGGAGCAGTTCTTC. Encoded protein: CASSPLGTYQEQFF.

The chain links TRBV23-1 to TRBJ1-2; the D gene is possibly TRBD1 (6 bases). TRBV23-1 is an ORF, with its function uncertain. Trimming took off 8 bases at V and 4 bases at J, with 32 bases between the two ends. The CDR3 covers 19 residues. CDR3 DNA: TGCGCCAGCGGCCCCCGATGGTGGGGGGGCAGCCGGTGGTGCTATGGCTACACCTTC. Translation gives CASGPRWWGGSRWCYGYTF.